This T cell receptor (beta chain) derives from a study of blood T cell repertoires in COVID-19. On the study more broadly: Acute and convalescent COVID-19 specimens originated in the United States, Italy and Spain. Sources were T cells, B-cell-depleted T cells, or PBMCs; the material itself was cDNA or gDNA.

As processed by the authors: Researchers report that nucleated cell counts were estimated from reference gene primer amplification. TCRdb's table, derived via immunoSEQ multiplex PCR, lists solely in-frame clones and lacks some. That table furnishes V, J and clone size, whereas the DNA furnished D and trimming. The table records under 200,000 clones, approximately 85% of them present only once. V shed 6 bases, J shed 4 bases, and the junction held 4 bases outside the gene matches. The CDR3 is made up of 15 amino acids. Germline lookup yields CDR1 MDHEN and CDR2 SYDVKM. Seattle's enrolled individuals joined amid active infection and were then monitored longitudinally.

The specimen sequenced was peripheral blood. The chain is built from TRBV28 and TRBJ2-1; 12 positions agree with TRBD2. This receptor was taken from a woman aged 45-60 years with COVID-19, enrolled during active disease. The CDR3 here is CASSKGLAGYNEQFF. The DNA of the CDR3 is TGTGCCAGCAGCAAAGGACTAGCGGGGTACAATGAGCAGTTCTTC.